A selection of T cell receptor beta chains follows, all from one sample in a study of blood T cell repertoires in COVID-19. Method: immunoSEQ multiplex PCR; TCRdb's copy keeps in-frame clones and lacks some. The repertoire has around 150,000 clones, 80% to 90% of them found once; the top ten carry around 1%. Sequences were obtained from peripheral blood. The receptor source for this set is a man aged 35 to 55 with acute or convalescent COVID-19. Each CDR3 is given with its conserved first and last residue. The D gene is left open where the match is weak. The size of a clone is reported for some rows only, either as once, few or many, or as a class for expanded clones.

TRBJ2-5	TRBD2	TRBV4-3	.	CASSQDYRTSGQETQYF	TGCGCCAGCAGCCAAGATTACAGGACTAGCGGCCAAGAGACCCAGTACTTC
TRBJ1-1	.	TRBV7-9	.	CASSPGQPLRNTEAFF	TGTGCCAGCAGCCCCGGACAGCCTTTAAGAAACACTGAAGCTTTCTTT
TRBJ2-2	TRBD2	TRBV5-5	once	CASSPSSGGLGDTGELFF	TGTGCCAGCAGCCCGTCTAGCGGGGGGCTGGGGGACACCGGGGAGCTGTTTTTT
TRBJ1-3	.	TRBV19	.	CASSPDRRSGNTIYF	TGTGCCTCCTCACCCGACAGACGCTCTGGAAACACCATATATTTT
TRBJ2-1	TRBD1	TRBV6-6	.	CASSYTQGANEQFF	TGTGCCAGCAGTTACACACAGGGGGCAAATGAGCAGTTCTTC
TRBJ2-3	.	TRBV6-1	.	CASSELAFLTDTQYF	TGTGCCAGCAGTGAACTAGCCTTCCTCACAGATACGCAGTATTTT
TRBJ2-5	TRBD1	TRBV5-4	.	CASSPDRAGETQYF	TGTGCCAGCAGCCCGGACAGGGCCGGGGAGACCCAGTACTTC
TRBJ1-5	TRBD1	TRBV20-1	.	CSASGGTGVGQPQHF	TGCAGTGCTAGTGGAGGGACAGGGGTTGGTCAGCCCCAGCATTTT
TRBJ2-2	.	TRBV11-3	.	CASGEGAGELFF	TGTGCCAGCGGCGAGGGCGCCGGGGAGCTGTTTTTT
TRBJ1-3	TRBD1	TRBV11-2	.	CASSSTGVSGNTIYF	TGTGCCAGCAGCTCGACAGGGGTCTCTGGAAACACCATATATTTT
TRBJ1-1	.	TRBV6-6	.	CASSYSPLTNTEAFF	TGTGCCAGCAGTTACTCGCCACTAACGAACACTGAAGCTTTCTTT
TRBJ1-1	.	TRBV15	.	CATSRERGNTEAFF	TGTGCCACCAGCAGAGAGCGGGGGAACACTGAAGCTTTCTTT
TRBJ2-3	.	TRBV4-1	.	CASSLVPGLASTDTQYF	TGCGCCAGCAGCCTCGTACCGGGACTCGCTAGCACAGATACGCAGTATTTT
TRBJ2-1	TRBD2	TRBV9	.	CASSSKGLAGGNHEQFF	TGTGCCAGCAGCTCGAAAGGCCTAGCGGGGGGGAATCATGAGCAGTTCTTC
TRBJ1-5	TRBD1	TRBV3-1/TRBV3-2	.	CASSQGDRGDNQPQHF	TGTGCCAGCAGCCAAGGCGACAGGGGCGACAATCAGCCCCAGCATTTT
TRBJ2-7	.	TRBV27	.	CASSLIRGISYEQYF	TGTGCCAGCAGTTTAATTAGGGGAATATCCTACGAGCAGTACTTC
TRBJ2-7	TRBD1	TRBV6-5	.	CASSSRTGGAYEQYF	TGTGCCAGCAGTTCCCGGACAGGGGGCGCCTACGAGCAGTACTTC